This is a list of T cell receptor beta chains from one sample in a study of CD8+ T cells in alopecia areata. Libraries were prepared by immunoSEQ multiplex PCR; TCRdb keeps only in-frame clonotypes and omits some of them. The sample contains about 190,000 clones, roughly three fifths of which appear only once. Sequencing was performed on CD4+ T cells sorted from blood, taken at week 4, from a patient treated with tofacitinib. These receptors all come from a human donor with alopecia areata. The CDR3 runs from the conserved cysteine through the conserved F or W. Each record gives: J gene, V gene, CDR3 protein.

TRBJ1-5,TRBV10-3,CAIRLGEGQPQHF
TRBJ1-1,TRBV7-9,CASSLVGRGNTEAFF
TRBJ2-5,TRBV29-1,CSVRLAGVETQYF
TRBJ2-5,TRBV28,CASSLVGLAGEEETQYF
TRBJ2-5,TRBV5-4,CASSQAGEGRETQYF
TRBJ2-2,TRBV30,CAWSIAGGLIGELFF
TRBJ2-3,TRBV29-1,CSVREGTDTQYF
TRBJ2-7,TRBV6-1,CASSEVWRTYEQYF
TRBJ2-3,TRBV9,CASSPGTRAQYF
TRBJ2-3,TRBV5-1,CASSLEATQYF
TRBJ2-2,TRBV4-3,CASSQDSNPTGELFF
TRBJ2-1,TRBV7-9,CASSFSGSSYNEQFF
TRBJ2-7,TRBV30,CAWSPGGSYEQYF
TRBJ2-1,TRBV7-9,CASSLGTFEQFF
TRBJ1-3,TRBV28,CASNEAVGDTIYF
TRBJ2-6,TRBV27,CASSPRGSGANVLTF
TRBJ1-1,TRBV4-1,CASSQEERVSAFF
TRBJ2-3,TRBV18,CASSPVSSSTDTQYF
TRBJ2-5,TRBV7-2,CASSSNPGETQYF
TRBJ2-2,TRBV23-1,CASTHRGGTGELFF
TRBJ2-7,TRBV25-1,CASSDRGLSEQYF
TRBJ2-6,TRBV5-8,CASSRTGYSGANVLTF
TRBJ1-1,TRBV7-9,CASSPRQGGNTEAFF
TRBJ1-1,TRBV19,CASSRDRVNTEAFF